These 20 T cell receptor beta chains were sequenced from one sample in a study of Ad26.COV2.S vaccination and SARS-CoV-2 variants (dated by TCRdb to about 2021). Library preparation employed the immunoSEQ multiplex PCR assay. The table was pulled from immuneACCESS by TCRdb, which kept in-frame rearrangements only. Such tables lose some clones; where checked, under half of the loss comes from unresolved V genes, and the rest has no known cause. Within this sample are some 450,000 clones, with roughly 88% of them counted one time only. The top ten hold about 4.5% of the sample. Reading the label with the study, this specimen's treatment or condition is: over 15 received Ad26.COV2.S at low or high dose, single or two shots; about 5 received placebo; per-sample allocation not given. Repertoires of vaccine and placebo recipients were sequenced from samples collected on day 63 after the first injection.

The sequenced sample was peripheral blood, obtained in a trial of Ad26.COV2.S vaccine versus placebo. The receptors derive from a person between 18 and 60 years old who received the Ad26.COV2.S COVID-19 vaccine or a placebo.

The J gene is TRBJ2-5, the V gene TRBV19; D ambiguous. Looked up from germline, CDR1 is LNHDA and CDR2 is SQIVND (reference sequence). Trimming took 5 bases from V and 5 from J, leaving 12 bases between them. This CDR3 comprises 13 residues. CDR3 DNA sequence: TGTGCCAGTAGTCCCCTGTCCGGCGAGACCCAGTACTTC. Translation: CASSPLSGETQYF. The variable domain in full, completed from reference TRBV19 and TRBJ2-5, reads DGGITQSPKYLFRKEGQNVTLSCEQNLNHDAMYWYRQDPGQGLRLIYYSQIVNDFQKGDIAEGYSVSREKKESFPLTVTSAQKNPTAFYLCASSPLSGETQYFGPGTRLLVL.

Here the CDR3 reads CASRTGFFSNQPQHF. CDR3 coding DNA: TGTGCCAGCAGGACAGGGTTTTTCAGCAATCAGCCCCAGCATTTT. The chain has TRBV28 and TRBJ1-5, with 7 bases that match TRBD1. This CDR3 comprises 15 residues. CDR1 is MDHEN and CDR2 is SYDVKM in the germline V gene. Losses at the gene ends were 6 bases for V and 1 base for J; bases not matched to a gene: 6.

V and J are TRBV5-1 and TRBJ2-3; 10 bases map to TRBD2. Germline CDR1 is SGHRS and CDR2 is YFSETQ. Trimming took 1 base from V and 1 from J; bases not matched to a gene: 6. This CDR3 has 17 amino acids. CDR3 in DNA: TGCGCCAGCAGCTTGATCTCTAGCGGGAGAGGCACAGATACGCAGTATTTT. Translation gives CASSLISSGRGTDTQYF.

The chain is built from TRBV18 and TRBJ2-1; D call uncertain. The germline gives CDR1 KGHSH, CDR2 LQKENI. The CDR3 length is 12 residues. Trimming left V 2 bases short and J 8 bases short, with 7 bases between. The CDR3 coding sequence is TGTGCCAGCTCACCAGGCCAGGATGAGCAGTTCTTC. As protein: CASSPGQDEQFF.

This clone is a singleton in its sample. The V call is TRBV6-2 or TRBV6-3, the J call TRBJ2-2; 8 nucleotides agree with TRBD1. The V gene end was trimmed by 5 bases and the J gene end by 3 bases; junction bases not matched to a gene: 5. CDR3 length: 15 amino acids. Germline CDR1 reads MNHEY; CDR2 reads SVGEGT. Here the CDR3 reads CASSIQGEDTGELFF. CDR3 DNA sequence: TGTGCCAGCAGTATACAGGGGGAGGACACCGGGGAGCTGTTTTTT.

The chain has TRBV29-1 and TRBJ2-4; 7 nucleotides match TRBD1. Germline-derived CDR1 and CDR2 are SQVTM and ANQGSEA. Trimming took 7 bases from V and 1 from J; bases not matched to a gene: 10. This CDR3 is 15 amino acids long. The CDR3 loop reads CSAQGPMGAKNIQYF. In nucleotides, the CDR3 is TGCAGCGCACAGGGGCCTATGGGGGCCAAAAACATTCAGTACTTC.

This clone has just a few counts. This chain uses TRBV7-2 with TRBJ2-7, with a tentative D call TRBD2 (6 bases). Trimming left V 5 bases short and J 2 bases short, with 13 bases between. Germline CDR1 reads SGHTA; CDR2 reads FQGNSA. The CDR3 is made up of 14 amino acids. The CDR3 loop is CASSLGTWTYEQYF. CDR3 bases: TGTGCCAGCAGCCTCGGGACTTGGACCTACGAGCAGTACTTC.

The chain uses TRBV28 and TRBJ2-3; no clear D gene. The CDR3 loop spans 16 amino acids. CDR1 is MDHEN and CDR2 is SYDVKM in the germline V gene. V gave up 3 bases and J gave up 2 bases, with 15 bases separating them. Here the CDR3 reads CASSFEASGYTDTQYF. The CDR3 coding sequence is TGTGCCAGCAGTTTCGAGGCTTCCGGATACACAGATACGCAGTATTTT.

This CDR3 reads CASSAAGELAKNIQYF. The CDR3 DNA reads as TGTGCCAGCAGCGCCGCCGGCGAACTAGCCAAAAACATTCAGTACTTC. The chain is built from TRBV7-9 and TRBJ2-4; no clear D gene. Trimming left V 5 bases short and J 0 bases short, with 14 bases between. The CDR3 loop spans 16 amino acids. Germline V gene data show CDR1 as SEHNR and CDR2 as FQNEAQ (reference sequence).

V gene TRBV5-1 combines with J gene TRBJ2-5, with no clear D. This CDR3 comprises 13 residues. Germline-derived CDR1 and CDR2 are SGHRS and YFSETQ. V was trimmed by 0 bases and J by 3 bases, leaving 6 bases between them. The DNA for the CDR3 is TGCGCCAGCAGCTTGGTTGACAAAGAGACCCAGTACTTC. It encodes CASSLVDKETQYF.

This clone came up once. The chain has TRBV5-6 and TRBJ2-2, with TRBD2 matching over 10 bases. CDR1 and CDR2 (germline): SGHDT, YYEEEE. The CDR3 contains 15 residues. Losses at the gene ends were 0 bases for V and 6 bases for J; bases not matched to a gene: 2. DNA for the CDR3: TGTGCCAGCAGCTTGGCCCTAGCGGGAGCCGGGGAGCTGTTTTTT. As protein: CASSLALAGAGELFF.

The V and J genes are TRBV6-5 and TRBJ2-1; D uncertain. Germline V lookup: CDR1 MNHEY, CDR2 SVGAGI. The V end lost 7 bases, the J end lost 10 bases, and 17 bases lay between the germline ends. The CDR3 runs 13 residues. The chain's CDR3 is CASMRYPDGEQFF. The CDR3 region has the DNA TGTGCCAGCATGCGATATCCTGATGGAGAGCAGTTCTTC.

This chain uses TRBV5-1 with TRBJ2-1; 7 bases are a match to TRBD2. CDR1 and CDR2 from the germline V gene are SGHRS and YFSETQ. The CDR3 length is 15 residues. J was trimmed by 8 bases and V by 1 base; bases with no gene match: 9. The CDR3 reads CASSLLWEGTDEQFF. The DNA for the CDR3 is TGCGCCAGCAGCTTGTTATGGGAGGGTACGGATGAGCAGTTCTTC. Drawing the rest from reference TRBV5-1 and TRBJ2-1, the complete variable domain is KAGVTQTPRYLIKTRGQQVTLSCSPISGHRSVSWYQQTPGQGLQFLFEYFSETQRNKGNFPGRFSGRQFSNSRSEMNVSTLELGDSALYLCASSLLWEGTDEQFFGPGTRLTVL.

This rearrangement joins TRBV6-5 to TRBJ1-1, with D uncertain. Germline V CDR1 and CDR2: MNHEY, SVGAGI. This CDR3 has 14 amino acids. Deletions cut 6 bases from V and 1 base from J, with 12 bases between. The CDR3 reads CASRGRTGNTEAFF. CDR3 nucleotide sequence: TGTGCCAGCAGAGGCCGTACGGGGAACACTGAAGCTTTCTTT.

This clone has just one count. The chain links TRBV4-2 to TRBJ1-1; D perhaps matches TRBD1 (5 bases). With 4 bases removed from V and 4 bases from J, the gap between germline ends came to 13 bases. Per germline, CDR1 LGHNA and CDR2 YNFKEQ. The CDR3 length is 14 residues. The CDR3 region is CASSPLGASTEAFF. CDR3 DNA: TGTGCCAGCAGCCCCCTCGGGGCGAGCACTGAAGCTTTCTTT.

V gene TRBV5-1 combines with J gene TRBJ2-3, with 8 bases aligning to TRBD1. Losses at the gene ends were 0 bases for V and 4 bases for J; bases not matched to a gene: 7. Germline V gives CDR1 SGHRS, CDR2 YFSETQ. The CDR3 is 16 amino acids. The CDR3 is CASSLDGQGSSDTQYF. In DNA, the CDR3 is TGCGCCAGCAGCTTGGACGGACAGGGATCGTCAGATACGCAGTATTTT.

V is TRBV28 and J is TRBJ1-2; 9 bases align to TRBD1. This CDR3 has 13 residues. The V segment lost 3 bases and the J segment 11 bases; nucleotides outside the gene matches: 7. The germline gives CDR1 MDHEN, CDR2 SYDVKM. The CDR3 sequence: CASSFTGGRRYTF. CDR3 bases: TGTGCCAGCAGTTTCACAGGGGGCCGAAGGTACACCTTC.

This sequence joins TRBV14 and TRBJ2-7; TRBD1 aligns across 7 bases. The CDR3 has 16 amino acids. Unmatched junction bases numbered 7, after V lost 1 base and J lost 1 base. Germline CDR1 SGHDN, CDR2 FVKESK. CDR3: CASSQGVTGLSYEQYF. The CDR3 DNA follows: TGTGCCAGCAGCCAAGGGGTGACAGGGCTTTCCTACGAGCAGTACTTC.

This chain uses TRBV2 with TRBJ2-2; D is possibly TRBD1 or TRBD2 (5 bases each). Germline V CDR1 and CDR2: SNHLY, FYNNEI. The length of the CDR3 is 14 residues. Trimming pared 3 bases from V and 2 bases from J, leaving 7 bases between. CDR3 amino acids: CASSDGGNTGELFF. The DNA for the CDR3 is TGTGCCAGCAGTGATGGGGGTAACACCGGGGAGCTGTTTTTT. The whole variable domain, remainder taken from reference TRBV2 and TRBJ2-2, is EPEVTQTPSHQVTQMGQEVILRCVPISNHLYFYWYRQILGQKVEFLVSFYNNEISEKSEIFDDQFSVERPDGSNFTLKIRSTKLEDSAMYFCASSDGGNTGELFFGEGSRLTVL.

The chain employs TRBV7-9 and TRBJ2-1; D call uncertain. The CDR3 consists of 16 residues. Per germline, CDR1 SEHNR and CDR2 FQNEAQ (reference sequence). V lost 4 bases, J lost 3 bases, and 16 bases lay in between. The CDR3 DNA reads as TGTGCCAGCAGCTCGACGGGCCCCGTCAGCTACAATGAGCAGTTCTTC. It encodes CASSSTGPVSYNEQFF. Looking up the rest from reference TRBV7-9 and TRBJ2-1 gives the full variable domain: DTGVSQNPRHKITKRGQNVTFRCDPISEHNRLYWYRQTLGQGPEFLTYFQNEAQLEKSRLLSDRFSAERPKGSFSTLEIQRTEQGDSAMYLCASSSTGPVSYNEQFFGPGTRLTVL.